The 17 T cell receptor beta chains listed next were all sequenced from one sample in a study of blood T cell repertoires in COVID-19. The table came from immunoSEQ multiplex PCR; TCRdb's copy has only in-frame clones and leaves some out. The sample lists under 400,000 clones; approximately 89% were seen once. Sequencing was performed on peripheral blood. These receptors all come from a woman aged 60-75 years with COVID-19, enrolled during active disease.

The chain combines TRBV6-5 with TRBJ1-2; D gene unclear. V gave up 5 bases and J gave up 8 bases, with 12 bases separating them. This CDR3 has 12 amino acids. CDR1 and CDR2 from the germline V gene are MNHEY and SVGAGI. The CDR3 here is CASSPGPGGYTF. The CDR3 nucleotides are TGTGCCAGCAGTCCCGGGCCGGGGGGCTACACCTTC.

The chain combines TRBV5-1 with TRBJ2-2, with 7 bases lining up with TRBD1. The CDR3 contains 15 residues. V gave up 0 bases and J gave up 4 bases; unmatched junction bases: 3. In germline, CDR1 is SGHRS, CDR2 YFSETQ. This CDR3 is CASSLDRGFTGELFF. The CDR3 nucleotides read TGCGCCAGCAGCTTGGACAGGGGCTTCACCGGGGAGCTGTTTTTT.

V usage is TRBV5-4 and J usage is TRBJ2-1; D gene ambiguous. Trimming pared 4 bases from V and 0 bases from J, leaving 11 bases between. Germline-derived CDR1 and CDR2 are SGHNT and YYREEE (reference sequence). The CDR3 consists of 15 residues. The CDR3 is CASSPAVGSYNEQFF. The CDR3 region has the DNA TGTGCCAGCAGCCCGGCGGTTGGCTCCTACAATGAGCAGTTCTTC.

The chain recombines TRBV7-3 with TRBJ2-7; TRBD1 aligns across 9 bases. The CDR3 is made up of 15 amino acids. The trim removed 5 bases at V and 1 base at J, leaving 6 bases unmatched. Germline V gene sequence: CDR1 SGHTA, CDR2 FQGTGA. CDR3 nucleotide sequence: TGTGCCAGCAGCGCCCCGGGACAGGGTTCCTACGAGCAGTACTTC. Protein sequence: CASSAPGQGSYEQYF.

This chain connects TRBV6-2 or TRBV6-3 to TRBJ2-7, with 13 bases fitting TRBD2. With 5 bases clipped from V and 3 bases from J, the junction kept 4 bases outside the gene matches. The CDR3 runs 15 residues. The germline gives CDR1 MNHEY, CDR2 SVGEGT. CDR3 region: CASSGTSGVYYEQYF. In DNA form, the CDR3 reads TGTGCCAGCAGTGGGACTAGCGGGGTCTACTACGAGCAGTACTTC.

This chain connects TRBV10-2 to TRBJ1-1; D uncertain. CDR1 is WSHSY, CDR2 SAAADI, per germline. Deletions cut 4 bases from V and 4 bases from J, with 10 bases between. The CDR3 covers 13 residues. For the CDR3, the DNA is TGCGCCAGCAGTGGAGGGTCGAGCACTGAAGCTTTCTTT. Protein sequence: CASSGGSSTEAFF.

This chain joins TRBV7-2 and TRBJ2-1; weak D call: TRBD1 (6 bases). CDR1 and CDR2 (germline): SGHTA, FQGNSA. Trimming left V 1 base short and J 6 bases short, with 7 bases between. The CDR3 is made up of 13 amino acids. CDR3 loop: CASSLDRVNEQFF. In nucleotides, the CDR3 is TGTGCCAGCAGCTTAGACAGGGTCAATGAGCAGTTCTTC.

The genes are TRBV3-1 (or the pseudogene TRBV3-2) and TRBJ1-3; D might be TRBD1 (6 bases). The CDR3 runs 14 residues. V was pared by 3 bases and J by 2 bases, with 8 bases between. Germline V gene data show CDR1 as LGHDT and CDR2 as YNNKEL (reference sequence). CDR3 protein: CASSQKGAGNTIYF. The CDR3 DNA reads TGTGCCAGCAGCCAGAAGGGGGCTGGAAACACCATATATTTT.

The chain joins TRBV19 to TRBJ1-2; 9 nucleotides align to TRBD1. This CDR3 has 17 residues. CDR1 and CDR2 (germline): LNHDA, SQIVND (reference sequence). The trim removed 2 bases at V and 13 bases at J, leaving 20 bases unmatched. CDR3 nucleotide sequence: TGTGCCAGTAGTATACCACCGGGACAGGGAGAAGGGCTATACACCACCTTC. It is translated as CASSIPPGQGEGLYTTF.

The chain recombines TRBV7-5 with TRBJ2-7; the table's D call TRBD1 went unverified against the DNA. TRBV7-5 is termed a pseudogene. This CDR3 contains 19 residues. The CDR3 DNA reads TGTGTCAGAAGCCACGGACAAGAGAGTCCTGACAGGCGTACCTACGAGCAGTACTTC. Residues: CVRSHGQESPDRRTYEQYF.

J is TRBJ1-4 and V is TRBV5-4; tentative D call: TRBD1 (5 bases). The V end lost 3 bases, the J end lost 8 bases, and 20 bases lay between the germline ends. The germline gives CDR1 SGHNT, CDR2 YYREEE (reference sequence). CDR3 length: 16 residues. Here the CDR3 DNA reads TGTGCCAGCAGCTCAGGCCCCGGGACCGGGAGGGAAAAACTGTTTTTT. Protein product: CASSSGPGTGREKLFF.

In this sample, this clone turned up once. The chain links TRBV28 to TRBJ1-2, with D possibly TRBD1 on 6 matching bases. Trimming took 5 bases from V and 0 from J, leaving 19 bases between them. CDR3 length: 17 amino acids. Germline values: CDR1 MDHEN, CDR2 SYDVKM. The CDR3 sequence: CASSGPMGGGSNYGYTF. CDR3 DNA: TGTGCCAGCAGTGGCCCCATGGGGGGGGGCTCTAACTATGGCTACACCTTC.

This chain links TRBV19 with TRBJ2-5; no clear D gene. This CDR3 region has 13 residues. V lost 5 bases and J lost 1, with 8 bases in between. The germline CDR1 and CDR2 sequences are LNHDA and SQIVND (reference sequence). CDR3 nucleotide sequence: TGTGCCAGTAGTTGGGCGATCCAAGAGACCCAGTACTTC. It yields the protein CASSWAIQETQYF.

This chain uses TRBV18 with TRBJ1-6; weak D call: TRBD1 (5 bases). This CDR3 has 14 residues. Germline V lookup: CDR1 KGHSH, CDR2 LQKENI. Trimming pared 4 bases from V and 2 bases from J, leaving 6 bases between. The CDR3 nucleotides are TGTGCCAGCTCACAGGGGACCTATAATTCACCCCTCCACTTT. It specifies CASSQGTYNSPLHF. Complete variable domain (other parts from reference TRBV18 and TRBJ1-6): NAGVMQNPRHLVRRRGQEARLRCSPMKGHSHVYWYRQLPEEGLKFMVYLQKENIIDESGMPKERFSAEFPKEGPSILRIQQVVRGDSAAYFCASSQGTYNSPLHFGNGTRLTVT.

The chain carries TRBV7-3 and TRBJ2-1; TRBD2 matches 10 bases. The ends lost 1 base at V and 0 bases at J; junction bases unmatched: 9. Germline V gene lookup returns CDR1 SGHTA and CDR2 FQGTGA. The CDR3 has 19 residues. The CDR3 DNA reads as TGTGCCAGCAGCTTAAGGGGTAGCGGGGGGCCGAGCTCCTACAATGAGCAGTTCTTC. Its translation is CASSLRGSGGPSSYNEQFF.

In its sample, this clone was seen once. This rearrangement joins TRBV28 to TRBJ1-1, with TRBD1 matching 8 bases. V was pared by 4 bases and J by 5 bases, with 6 bases of the junction left unmatched. CDR3 length equals 14 residues. CDR1 MDHEN and CDR2 SYDVKM come from the germline V gene. CDR3: CASSSQGAGTEAFF. CDR3 DNA sequence: TGTGCCAGCAGTTCTCAGGGGGCCGGGACTGAAGCTTTCTTT.

The chain uses TRBV6-5 and TRBJ1-2, with TRBD1 matching 7 bases. This CDR3 region has 14 residues. Germline CDR1 reads MNHEY; CDR2 reads SVGAGI. V lost 2 bases to trimming and J lost 5 bases; unmatched junction nucleotides: 5. The CDR3 DNA follows: TGTGCCAGCAGTTACACCCGGGACAGTTATGGCTACACCTTC. Amino acids: CASSYTRDSYGYTF.